The present T cell receptor (beta chain) was sequenced within a study of T-cell memory formation after mild COVID-19. Study-wide results and limits: Contracting CD8+ clones were enriched in EMRA, CD4+ mainly in CM and EM.

Concerning this clonotype itself: Its cognate antigen is unknown.

The CDR3 extends over 19 amino acids. CDR1 is SGHRS, CDR2 YFSETQ, per germline. V shed 4 bases, J shed 1 base, and the junction held 16 bases outside the gene matches. From the 5' RACE reads, TCRdb called clonotypes with MiXCR, one entry per CDR3 protein. The sample records a few hundred thousand distinct CDR3 sequences, 7.5% to 9.5% being singletons. This receptor was identified in a man aged 18 to 29 who had mild COVID-19 (a few samples of this study predate the infection). Cell type and time point are not known. The J gene is TRBJ2-3, the V gene TRBV5-1; TRBD2 agrees at 9 bases. The sample consisted of PBMCs or a T cell subset sorted from them (not recorded which). The CDR3 region has the DNA TGCGCCAGCAGCCTCCACCTAGCGGGGCCCCATTCTGGCACAGATACGCAGTATTTT. This encodes CASSLHLAGPHSGTDTQYF.